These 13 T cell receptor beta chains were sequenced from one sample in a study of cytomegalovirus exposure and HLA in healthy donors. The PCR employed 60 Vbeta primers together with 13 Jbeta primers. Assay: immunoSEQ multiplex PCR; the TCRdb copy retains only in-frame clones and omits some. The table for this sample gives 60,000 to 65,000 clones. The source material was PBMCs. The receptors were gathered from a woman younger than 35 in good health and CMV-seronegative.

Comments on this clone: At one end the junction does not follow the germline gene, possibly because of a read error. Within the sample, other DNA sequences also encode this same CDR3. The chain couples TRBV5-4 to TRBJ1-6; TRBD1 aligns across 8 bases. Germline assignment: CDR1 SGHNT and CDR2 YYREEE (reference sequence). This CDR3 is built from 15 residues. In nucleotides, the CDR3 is TGTGCCAGCAGCCCCACCGGACAGGGAGATTCACCCCTACACTTT. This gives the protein CASSPTGQGDSPLHF. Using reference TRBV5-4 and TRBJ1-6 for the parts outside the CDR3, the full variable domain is ETGVTQSPTHLIKTRGQQVTLRCSSQSGHNTVSWYQQALGQGPQFIFQYYREEENGRGNFPPRFSGLQFPNYSSELNVNALELDDSALYLCASSPTGQGDSPLHFGNGTRLTVT.

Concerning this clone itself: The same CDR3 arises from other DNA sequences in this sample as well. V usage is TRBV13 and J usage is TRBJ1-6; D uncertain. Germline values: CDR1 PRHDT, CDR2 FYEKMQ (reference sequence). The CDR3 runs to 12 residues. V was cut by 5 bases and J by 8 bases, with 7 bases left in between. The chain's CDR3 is CASSAAYSPLHF. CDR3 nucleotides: TGTGCCAGCAGCGCGGCCTATTCACCCCTCCACTTT.

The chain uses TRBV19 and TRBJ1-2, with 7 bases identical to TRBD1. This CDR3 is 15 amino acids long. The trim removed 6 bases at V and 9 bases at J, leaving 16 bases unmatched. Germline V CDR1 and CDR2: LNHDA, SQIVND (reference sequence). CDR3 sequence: CASRPDLAGQPRYTF. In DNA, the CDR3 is TGTGCCAGTAGGCCCGACCTGGCGGGACAGCCCCGCTACACCTTC.

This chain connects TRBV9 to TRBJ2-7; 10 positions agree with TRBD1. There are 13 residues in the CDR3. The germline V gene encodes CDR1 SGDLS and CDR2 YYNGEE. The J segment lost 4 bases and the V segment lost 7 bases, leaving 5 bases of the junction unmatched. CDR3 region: CASGRDRGYEQYF. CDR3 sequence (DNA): TGTGCCAGCGGCCGGGACAGGGGTTACGAGCAGTACTTC. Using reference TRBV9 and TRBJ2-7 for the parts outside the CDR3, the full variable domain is DSGVTQTPKHLITATGQRVTLRCSPRSGDLSVYWYQQSLDQGLQFLIQYYNGEERAKGNILERFSAQQFPDLHSELNLSSLELGDSALYFCASGRDRGYEQYFGPGTRLTVT.

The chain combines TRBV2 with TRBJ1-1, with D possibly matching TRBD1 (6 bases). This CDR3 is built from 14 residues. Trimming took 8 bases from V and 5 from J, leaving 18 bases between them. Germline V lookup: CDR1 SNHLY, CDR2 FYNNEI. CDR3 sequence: CASQALIQGTEAFF. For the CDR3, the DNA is TGTGCCAGCCAAGCCTTAATACAGGGTACTGAAGCTTTCTTT.

CDR3 amino acids: CASSPGTSGGQETQYF. CDR3 DNA: TGTGCCAGCAGTCCGGGGACTAGCGGGGGACAAGAGACCCAGTACTTC. This rearrangement joins TRBV6-6 to TRBJ2-5, with 14 bases fitting TRBD2. V lost 5 bases to trimming and J lost 2 bases; unmatched junction nucleotides: 4. The CDR3 totals 16 residues. Germline V gene sequence: CDR1 MNHNY, CDR2 SVGAGI (reference sequence).

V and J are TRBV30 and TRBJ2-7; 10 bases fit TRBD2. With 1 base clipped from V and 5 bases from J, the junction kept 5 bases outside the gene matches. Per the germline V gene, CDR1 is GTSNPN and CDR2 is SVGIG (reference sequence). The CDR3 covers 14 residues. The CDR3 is CAWSATSGVDEQYF. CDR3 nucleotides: TGTGCCTGGAGTGCAACTAGCGGGGTGGACGAGCAGTACTTC.

The DNA of the CDR3 is TGTGCCAGCAGCCCTAGCAGACTCACAGATACGCAGTATTTT. Translation: CASSPSRLTDTQYF. The J gene is TRBJ2-3, the V gene TRBV11-3; a possible D gene is TRBD2 (5 bases). V shed 5 bases and J shed 2 bases, with 11 bases lying between them. The CDR3 has 14 amino acids. Germline assignment: CDR1 SGHNT and CDR2 YENEEA.

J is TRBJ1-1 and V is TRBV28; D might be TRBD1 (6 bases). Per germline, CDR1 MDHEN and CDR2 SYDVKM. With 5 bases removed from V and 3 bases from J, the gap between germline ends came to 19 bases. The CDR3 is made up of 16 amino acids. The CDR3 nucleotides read TGTGCCAGCAGTCTAACAGGGAACGTTAGAGACACTGAAGCTTTCTTT. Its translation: CASSLTGNVRDTEAFF.

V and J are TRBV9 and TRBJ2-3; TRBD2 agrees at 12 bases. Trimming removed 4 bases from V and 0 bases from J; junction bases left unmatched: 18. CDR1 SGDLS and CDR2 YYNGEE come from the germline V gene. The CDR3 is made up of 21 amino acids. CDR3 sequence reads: CASSLHRDPGLAGTSTDTQYF. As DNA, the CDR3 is TGTGCCAGCAGCCTTCACCGGGACCCTGGACTAGCGGGGACTAGCACAGATACGCAGTATTTT.

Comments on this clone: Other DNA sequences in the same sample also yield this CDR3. The CDR3: CASSLDRNTEAFF. The DNA for the CDR3 is TGTGCCAGCAGCCTGGACAGGAACACTGAAGCTTTCTTT. J is TRBJ1-1 and V is TRBV5-4; a possible D gene is TRBD1 (6 bases). CDR3 length: 13 residues. CDR1 and CDR2 from the germline V gene are SGHNT and YYREEE (reference sequence). V was cut by 4 bases and J by 1 base, with 8 bases left in between. The full variable domain, with the rest looked up from reference TRBV5-4 and TRBJ1-1, is ETGVTQSPTHLIKTRGQQVTLRCSSQSGHNTVSWYQQALGQGPQFIFQYYREEENGRGNFPPRFSGLQFPNYSSELNVNALELDDSALYLCASSLDRNTEAFFGQGTRLTVV.

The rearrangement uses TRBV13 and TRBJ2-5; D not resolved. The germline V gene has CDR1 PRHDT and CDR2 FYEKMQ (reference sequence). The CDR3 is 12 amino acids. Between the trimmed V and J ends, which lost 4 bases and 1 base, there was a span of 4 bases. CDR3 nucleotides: TGTGCCAGCAGCTCGTTCCAAGAGACCCAGTACTTC. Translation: CASSSFQETQYF. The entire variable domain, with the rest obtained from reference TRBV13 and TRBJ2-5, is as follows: AAGVIQSPRHLIKEKRETATLKCYPIPRHDTVYWYQQGPGQDPQFLISFYEKMQSDKGSIPDRFSAQQFSDYHSELNMSSLELGDSALYFCASSSFQETQYFGPGTRLLVL.

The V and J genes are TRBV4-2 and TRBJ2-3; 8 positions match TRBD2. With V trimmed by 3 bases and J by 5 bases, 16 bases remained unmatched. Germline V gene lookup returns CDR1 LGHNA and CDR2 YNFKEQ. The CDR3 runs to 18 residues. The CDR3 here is CASSHPSLQREYVDTQYF. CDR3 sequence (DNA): TGTGCCAGCAGCCACCCGTCCCTCCAGCGGGAGTACGTAGATACGCAGTATTTT.